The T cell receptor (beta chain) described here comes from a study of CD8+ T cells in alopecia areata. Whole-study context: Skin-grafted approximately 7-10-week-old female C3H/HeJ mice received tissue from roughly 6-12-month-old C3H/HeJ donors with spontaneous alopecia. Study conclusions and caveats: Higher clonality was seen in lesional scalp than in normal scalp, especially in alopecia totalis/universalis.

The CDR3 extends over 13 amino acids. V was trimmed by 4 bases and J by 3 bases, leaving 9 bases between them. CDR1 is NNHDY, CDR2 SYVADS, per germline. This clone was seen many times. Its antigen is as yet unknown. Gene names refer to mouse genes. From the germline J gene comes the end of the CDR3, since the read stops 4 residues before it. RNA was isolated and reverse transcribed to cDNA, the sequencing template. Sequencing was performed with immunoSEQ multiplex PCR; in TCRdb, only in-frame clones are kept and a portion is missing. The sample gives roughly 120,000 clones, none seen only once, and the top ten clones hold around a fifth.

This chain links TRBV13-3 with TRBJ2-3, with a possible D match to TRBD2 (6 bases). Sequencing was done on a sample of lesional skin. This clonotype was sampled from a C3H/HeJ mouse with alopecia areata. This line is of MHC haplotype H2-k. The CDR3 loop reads CASSTLGAETLYF. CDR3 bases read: TGTGCCAGCAGTACACTGGGCGCAGAA.